A single sample is the source of the 27 T cell receptor beta chains below, sequenced in a study of T cells in Graves' hyperthyroidism and ophthalmopathy. Amplification of TCR beta CDR3 regions used RNA as the template. The TCR CDR3 was amplified in a first-round RT-PCR using the HTBI primer set. One entry per CDR3 protein results from TCRdb running MiXCR on the multiplex PCR reads. The table includes around 340,000 distinct CDR3 sequences, around 20% detected once. The specimen sequenced was blood. These receptors were collected from a woman in her forties or fifties with Graves' hyperthyroidism.

This clonotype showed up many times. The V gene is TRBV3-1, the J gene TRBJ1-1; tentatively, D is TRBD1 (6 bases). V was clipped by 1 base and J by 6 bases, with 12 bases between them. Germline V gene lookup returns CDR1 LGHDT and CDR2 YNNKEL (reference sequence). The CDR3 consists of 14 residues. The CDR3 protein is CASSQAQGKAEAFF. The CDR3 DNA sequence: TGTGCCAGCAGCCAAGCCCAGGGGAAGGCTGAAGCTTTCTTT. Full variable domain (rest looked up from reference TRBV3-1 and TRBJ1-1): DTAVSQTPKYLVTQMGNDKSIKCEQNLGHDTMYWYKQDSKKFLKIMFSYNNKELIINETVPNRFSPKSPDKAHLNLHINSLELGDSAVYFCASSQAQGKAEAFFGQGTRLTVV.

The chain carries TRBV7-2 and TRBJ2-3; 9 bases are shared with TRBD2. The CDR3 is made up of 16 amino acids. CDR1 and CDR2 (germline): SGHTA, FQGNSA. The trim removed 1 base at V and 5 bases at J, leaving 7 bases unmatched. The CDR3 DNA follows: TGTGCCAGCAGCTTAGTAGGCGGGGGGGCGTTAGATACGCAGTATTTT. It codes for CASSLVGGGALDTQYF.

The V and J genes are TRBV15 and TRBJ2-3; D is ambiguous. CDR3 size: 15 residues. The V gene lost 0 bases and the J gene lost 2 bases, with 9 bases spanning the gap. Germline CDR1 and CDR2: LNHNV and YYDKDF (reference sequence). CDR3 DNA sequence: TGTGCCACCAGCAGAGATCCTACTCCCACAGATACGCAGTATTTT. Protein sequence: CATSRDPTPTDTQYF.

Many counts were recorded for this clonotype. The chain is built from TRBV18 and TRBJ2-1; 10 nucleotides match TRBD2. Per germline, CDR1 KGHSH and CDR2 LQKENI. V shed 3 bases, J shed 2 bases, and the junction held 4 bases outside the gene matches. This CDR3 spans 16 amino acids. In nucleotides, the CDR3 is TGTGCCAGCTCACCGCGTGGGACTAGCGCCTACAATGAGCAGTTCTTC. It specifies CASSPRGTSAYNEQFF.

The chain recombines TRBV28 with TRBJ1-5; D unclear. CDR1 is MDHEN and CDR2 is SYDVKM in the germline V gene. Trimming stripped 4 bases from V and 5 bases from J, with 24 bases between. The length of the CDR3 is 18 residues. CDR3 region: CASSSSLRGSPPHQPQHF. In nucleotides, the CDR3 is TGTGCCAGCAGTTCATCCTTACGAGGATCTCCCCCACATCAGCCCCAGCATTTT.

This clonotype was detected ten times or more. The J gene is TRBJ1-1, the V gene TRBV28, with unresolved D. The germline CDR1 and CDR2 sequences are MDHEN and SYDVKM. This CDR3 has 13 residues. V lost 3 bases and J lost 6, with 11 bases in between. The CDR3 DNA follows: TGTGCCAGCAGTTTGGGGTGGCGGGCTGAAGCTTTCTTT. Protein product: CASSLGWRAEAFF.

At least ten counts were recorded for this clonotype. This chain joins TRBV3-1 and TRBJ2-1, with D unclear. CDR1 and CDR2 (germline): LGHDT, YNNKEL (reference sequence). Trimming shortened V by 4 bases and J by 7 bases, and 14 bases separated the two germline ends. This CDR3 spans 14 amino acids. In nucleotides, the CDR3 is TGTGCCAGCAGCCCAACCGTCGGAACGAATGAGCAGTTCTTC. Translated: CASSPTVGTNEQFF.

This clonotype was detected ten times or more. The chain has TRBV20-1 and TRBJ2-1, with 7 bases that match TRBD1. CDR1 DFQATT and CDR2 SNEGSKA come from the germline V gene (reference sequence). This CDR3 spans 14 amino acids. The V gene end was trimmed by 0 bases and the J gene end by 6 bases; junction bases not matched to a gene: 5. CDR3 DNA: TGCAGTGCTAGAGATTGGACAGGACGCAATGAGCAGTTCTTC. Protein product: CSARDWTGRNEQFF.

The V and J genes are TRBV4-2 and TRBJ1-5; the D is unclear. Trimming cost V 0 bases and J 0 bases, with 3 bases left between them. This CDR3 comprises 14 residues. Germline V gives CDR1 LGHNA, CDR2 YNFKEQ. The chain's CDR3 is CASSQDGSNQPQHF. CDR3 nucleotide sequence: TGTGCCAGCAGCCAAGACGGTAGCAATCAGCCCCAGCATTTT.

This clonotype was seen ten or more times. V and J are TRBV28 and TRBJ1-2, with 10 bases identical to TRBD1. This CDR3 has 15 residues. Germline-derived CDR1 and CDR2 are MDHEN and SYDVKM. The junction had 6 bases not matched to a gene; V was cut back by 4 bases and J by 4 bases. CDR3 residues: CASSSRTGGRYGYTF. The CDR3 region has the DNA TGTGCCAGCAGTTCCCGGACAGGGGGTCGCTATGGCTACACCTTC.

This clonotype was detected many times. The V gene is TRBV10-3, the J gene TRBJ2-3, with D possibly being TRBD1 (5 bases). Trimming removed 5 bases at V and 2 bases at J, with 11 bases between. The germline V gene encodes CDR1 ENHRY and CDR2 SYGVKD. This CDR3 is built from 14 residues. In nucleotides, the CDR3 is TGTGCCATCAGTACCGGACACACCACAGATACGCAGTATTTT. Its protein product is CAISTGHTTDTQYF.

This clonotype came up a few times. The V and J genes are TRBV5-8 and TRBJ1-5; TRBD1 might be the D (5 bases). Per the germline V gene, CDR1 is SGHTS and CDR2 is YDEGEE. The germline V and J ends were trimmed by 0 bases and 7 bases, with 17 bases remaining between them. The CDR3 has 16 amino acids. The CDR3 here is CASSLVAGGGLQPQHF. CDR3 coding DNA: TGTGCCAGCAGCTTGGTTGCCGGGGGGGGTCTGCAGCCCCAGCATTTT.

In nucleotides, the CDR3 is TGTGCCAGCAGTGGTGGGACTAGCGGCGTATCCCTCTACGAGCAGTACTTC. Protein: CASSGGTSGVSLYEQYF. The gene calls are TRBV12-3 or TRBV12-4 and TRBJ2-7; TRBD2 matches 11 bases. The CDR3 loop spans 17 amino acids. Germline trimming cut 5 bases from V and 3 bases from J; bases unmatched to any gene: 12.

V and J are TRBV6-2 or TRBV6-3 and TRBJ1-5; D gene ambiguous. Germline V CDR1 and CDR2: MNHEY, SVGEGT. The CDR3 is 14 amino acids. Trimming took 5 bases from V and 3 from J, leaving 11 bases between them. DNA of the CDR3: TGTGCCAGCAGTGACCGGGCCGACAATCAGCCCCAGCATTTT. Translated, it gives CASSDRADNQPQHF.

Ten or more counts support this clonotype. The rearrangement uses TRBV28 and TRBJ2-7; D is possibly TRBD1 (5 bases). Trimming removed 3 bases at V and 1 base at J, with 13 bases between. CDR1 is MDHEN, CDR2 SYDVKM, per germline. The CDR3 totals 15 residues. The DNA of the CDR3 is TGTGCCAGCAGTTTGGGGCGTGGAACTTCCTACGAGCAGTACTTC. It is translated as CASSLGRGTSYEQYF.

DNA of the CDR3: TGTGCCAGCAGGTTACAGGGGGCGTACGAGCAGTACTTC. Translating it yields CASRLQGAYEQYF. The V gene is TRBV28, the J gene TRBJ2-7, with TRBD1 identical over 9 bases. The junction had 4 bases not matched to a gene; V was cut back by 6 bases and J by 4 bases. This CDR3 region has 13 residues. Germline V gene data show CDR1 as MDHEN and CDR2 as SYDVKM.

This chain uses TRBV30 with TRBJ2-7; 11 nucleotides line up with TRBD2. Germline CDR1 and CDR2: GTSNPN and SVGIG (reference sequence). The junction had 5 bases not matched to a gene; V was cut back by 8 bases and J by 2 bases. The CDR3 is 13 amino acids. CDR3 loop: CAIRTSGPYEQYF. The CDR3 region has the DNA TGTGCCATACGGACTAGCGGGCCCTACGAGCAGTACTTC.

The chain carries TRBV11-2 and TRBJ2-5; 12 bases line up with TRBD1. The CDR3 covers 15 residues. Germline V gives CDR1 SGHAT, CDR2 FQNNGV. The junction had 5 bases not matched to a gene; V was cut back by 5 bases and J by 4 bases. CDR3 loop: CASSRDRGPRETQYF. DNA of the CDR3: TGTGCCAGCAGCCGGGACAGGGGGCCGCGAGAGACCCAGTACTTC.

This clonotype appeared many times. The junction departs from the called germline gene at one end, perhaps through a read error. The chain combines TRBV7-2 with TRBJ2-1; 7 bases agree with TRBD2. The CDR3 is 14 residues long. CDR1 SGHTA and CDR2 FQGNSA come from the germline V gene. CDR3 loop: CASTLAGSYNEQFF. CDR3 bases: TGTGCCAGCACCTTAGCGGGCTCCTACAATGAGCAGTTCTTC.

This clonotype was picked up a small number of times. The junction departs from germline at one end; a sequencing error may be responsible. V and J are TRBV7-7 and TRBJ2-3, with 14 bases fitting TRBD2. Germline CDR1 SSHAT, CDR2 FNYEAQ (reference sequence). The CDR3 is 17 amino acids. In DNA form, the CDR3 reads TGTGCTAGCAGCTTGGCTGGACTAGCGGGGGGAACAAATACGCAGTATTTT. Its translation is CASSLAGLAGGTNTQYF.

This clonotype showed up many times. V is TRBV28 and J is TRBJ1-2, with 9 bases lining up with TRBD1. After removal of 5 bases from V and 4 bases from J, the junction contained 5 bases not matched to a gene. CDR1 is MDHEN, CDR2 SYDVKM, per germline. This CDR3 spans 14 amino acids. The CDR3, as DNA: TGTGCCAGCAGTGGGGGACAGGGATCCTATGGCTACACCTTC. Translated: CASSGGQGSYGYTF.

The chain combines TRBV3-1 with TRBJ2-2, with D perhaps being TRBD1 or TRBD2 (5 bases each). Germline V gene sequence: CDR1 LGHDT, CDR2 YNNKEL (reference sequence). The CDR3 totals 16 residues. The ends were cut back, 3 bases at V and 2 bases at J, with 13 bases in the middle. CDR3 bases: TGTGCCAGCAGCCAGGGGACGACACCCAACACCGGGGAGCTGTTTTTT. Protein: CASSQGTTPNTGELFF.

This clonotype was seen at least ten times. The chain has TRBV5-1 and TRBJ2-7; no reliable D call. V was trimmed by 0 bases and J by 2 bases, leaving 18 bases between them. CDR3 length equals 17 residues. CDR1 SGHRS and CDR2 YFSETQ come from the germline V gene. CDR3 in DNA: TGCGCCAGCAGCTTGGCCGGCAGACACCGAGTCCCCTACGAGCAGTACTTC. Translation: CASSLAGRHRVPYEQYF.

In this sample, this clonotype turned up many times. The chain employs TRBV7-9 and TRBJ2-7; D is uncertain. The CDR3 has 13 residues. The V and J ends lost 5 bases and 3 bases respectively, with 11 bases between them. CDR1 and CDR2 from the germline V gene are SEHNR and FQNEAQ (reference sequence). DNA of the CDR3: TGTGCCAGCAGCACCAGCGATAGCTACGAGCAGTACTTC. Amino acid sequence: CASSTSDSYEQYF.

The table lists this clonotype with a few counts. This chain links TRBV5-6 with TRBJ2-4, with D perhaps being TRBD1 or TRBD2 (7 bases each). The CDR3 totals 14 residues. Trimming shortened V by 0 bases and J by 7 bases, and 11 bases separated the two germline ends. In germline, CDR1 is SGHDT, CDR2 YYEEEE. CDR3 residues: CASSLGQGGNIQYF. CDR3 DNA: TGTGCCAGCAGCTTGGGCCAGGGGGGGAACATTCAGTACTTC.

This clonotype was counted at least ten times. The gene calls are TRBV3-1 and TRBJ2-3; D is uncertain. The CDR3 contains 15 residues. The germline V gene has CDR1 LGHDT and CDR2 YNNKEL (reference sequence). Trimming stripped 0 bases from V and 3 bases from J, with 10 bases between. The CDR3 DNA reads as TGTGCCAGCAGCCAAGATCGTAGAGTAACAGATACGCAGTATTTT. Translating it yields CASSQDRRVTDTQYF.

This clonotype appeared many times. The chain carries TRBV20-1 and TRBJ2-1; D is possibly TRBD1 or TRBD2 (5 bases each). The V end lost 0 bases, the J end lost 2 bases, and 14 bases lay between the germline ends. CDR3 size: 16 residues. Germline V gene sequence: CDR1 DFQATT, CDR2 SNEGSKA (reference sequence). The CDR3 DNA reads as TGCAGTGCTAGAGACCTCTACCGGGGCCCCTACAATGAGCAGTTCTTC. It encodes CSARDLYRGPYNEQFF.